Listed below are T cell receptor beta chains from one sample, sequenced in a study of STAT5B mutations in CD4+ large granular lymphocyte leukemia. Data came from immunoSEQ multiplex PCR; TCRdb stores just in-frame clones and leaves some out. The data show around 30,000 clones, around 80% seen once. Sequences were obtained from CD4+ T cells from blood buffy coats. All receptors come from a human donor in good health. CDR3s include the opening cysteine and the closing phenylalanine or tryptophan. A D gene is named only where the DNA matches it firmly. Clone size, where shown, is once, few, many, or a class for clones that have expanded.

v_gene: TRBV7-6; j_gene: TRBJ2-5; d_gene: TRBD1; abundance: .; CDR3aa: CASSLVSGGETQYF; CDR3nt: TGTGCCAGCAGCTTAGTTTCAGGGGGAGAGACCCAGTACTTC
v_gene: TRBV18; j_gene: TRBJ1-2; d_gene: .; abundance: .; CDR3aa: CASPLGGYGYTF; CDR3nt: TGTGCCAGCCCCTTGGGTGGCTATGGCTACACCTTC
v_gene: TRBV7-2; j_gene: TRBJ2-5; d_gene: .; abundance: once; CDR3aa: CASSLGGQRYQETQYF; CDR3nt: TGTGCCAGCAGCTTAGGGGGCCAGAGGTACCAAGAGACCCAGTACTTC
v_gene: TRBV27; j_gene: TRBJ2-6; d_gene: .; abundance: .; CDR3aa: CATASQGFSGANVLTF; CDR3nt: TGTGCCACCGCGAGCCAGGGTTTCTCTGGGGCCAACGTCCTGACTTTC
v_gene: TRBV10-3; j_gene: TRBJ1-1; d_gene: TRBD1; abundance: .; CDR3aa: CAISERQGINTEAFF; CDR3nt: TGTGCCATCAGTGAGCGACAGGGAATCAACACTGAAGCTTTCTTT
v_gene: TRBV30; j_gene: TRBJ1-2; d_gene: .; abundance: .; CDR3aa: CAWSVGTNYGYTF; CDR3nt: TGTGCCTGGAGTGTCGGCACAAACTATGGCTACACCTTC
v_gene: TRBV18; j_gene: TRBJ1-1; d_gene: TRBD1; abundance: few; CDR3aa: CASSPSPRTGGLNTEAFF; CDR3nt: TGTGCCAGCTCACCATCCCCTCGGACAGGGGGATTGAACACTGAAGCTTTCTTT
v_gene: TRBV6-1; j_gene: TRBJ1-4; d_gene: .; abundance: .; CDR3aa: CASSEASRVGNEKLFF; CDR3nt: TGTGCCAGCAGTGAAGCTTCTAGGGTTGGGAATGAAAAACTGTTTTTT
v_gene: TRBV5-8; j_gene: TRBJ2-5; d_gene: .; abundance: .; CDR3aa: CASSPDSEETQYF; CDR3nt: TGTGCCAGCAGCCCGGACAGCGAAGAGACCCAGTACTTC
v_gene: TRBV6-5; j_gene: TRBJ1-2; d_gene: TRBD1; abundance: .; CDR3aa: CASSPPDGTGVGYTF; CDR3nt: TGTGCCAGCAGTCCTCCCGATGGGACAGGGGTTGGCTACACCTTC
v_gene: TRBV5-5; j_gene: TRBJ1-1; d_gene: .; abundance: .; CDR3aa: CASSIQGNTEAFF; CDR3nt: TGTGCCAGCAGCATACAGGGGAACACTGAAGCTTTCTTT
v_gene: TRBV6-1; j_gene: TRBJ1-3; d_gene: .; abundance: .; CDR3aa: CASSEMGGRYVYF; CDR3nt: TGTGCCAGCAGTGAAATGGGGGGGAGATACGTATATTTT
v_gene: TRBV9; j_gene: TRBJ1-1; d_gene: .; abundance: .; CDR3aa: CASSVGKGATEAFF; CDR3nt: TGTGCCAGCAGCGTAGGGAAGGGAGCCACTGAAGCTTTCTTT
v_gene: TRBV5-6; j_gene: TRBJ1-3; d_gene: .; abundance: .; CDR3aa: CASSFSGPGNTIYF; CDR3nt: TGTGCCAGCAGCTTCTCGGGTCCTGGAAACACCATATATTTT
v_gene: TRBV6-5; j_gene: TRBJ1-2; d_gene: TRBD1; abundance: once; CDR3aa: CASSPRQGSPYGYTF; CDR3nt: TGTGCCAGCAGTCCCAGACAGGGCTCCCCCTATGGCTACACCTTC
v_gene: TRBV5-1; j_gene: TRBJ1-2; d_gene: .; abundance: .; CDR3aa: CASSLQGWDGYTF; CDR3nt: TGCGCCAGCAGCTTACAGGGATGGGATGGCTACACCTTC
v_gene: TRBV6-6; j_gene: TRBJ1-1; d_gene: TRBD1; abundance: .; CDR3aa: CASTPGTGGIVPEAFF; CDR3nt: TGTGCCAGCACCCCCGGGACAGGGGGAATCGTACCCGAAGCTTTCTTT
v_gene: TRBV19; j_gene: TRBJ2-2; d_gene: TRBD2; abundance: .; CDR3aa: CASSRYQPGLAQPGELFF; CDR3nt: TGTGCCAGTAGTCGCTACCAACCGGGACTAGCCCAGCCCGGGGAGCTGTTTTTT
v_gene: TRBV5-1; j_gene: TRBJ1-1; d_gene: .; abundance: .; CDR3aa: CASSLANQGAEAFF; CDR3nt: TGCGCCAGCAGCTTGGCCAACCAAGGGGCTGAAGCTTTCTTT
v_gene: TRBV30; j_gene: TRBJ1-1; d_gene: TRBD1; abundance: .; CDR3aa: CAWGVDRGTEAFF; CDR3nt: TGTGCCTGGGGGGTCGACAGGGGAACTGAAGCTTTCTTT
v_gene: TRBV18; j_gene: TRBJ2-1; d_gene: .; abundance: .; CDR3aa: CASSSQNEQFF; CDR3nt: TGTGCCAGCTCATCCCAAAATGAGCAGTTCTTC
v_gene: TRBV5-6; j_gene: TRBJ2-2; d_gene: TRBD1; abundance: few; CDR3aa: CASSHRTGANTGELFF; CDR3nt: TGTGCCAGCAGCCACAGGACAGGGGCAAACACCGGGGAGCTGTTTTTT
v_gene: TRBV30; j_gene: TRBJ2-1; d_gene: TRBD2; abundance: .; CDR3aa: CATILAGVYNEQFF; CDR3nt: TGTGCCACAATACTAGCGGGAGTGTACAATGAGCAGTTCTTC
v_gene: TRBV5-4; j_gene: TRBJ1-1; d_gene: .; abundance: .; CDR3aa: CASSFGRANTEAFF; CDR3nt: TGTGCCAGCAGCTTCGGGAGGGCGAACACTGAAGCTTTCTTT
v_gene: TRBV6-1; j_gene: TRBJ2-3; d_gene: TRBD2; abundance: .; CDR3aa: CASSAEISGSTDTQYF; CDR3nt: TGTGCCAGCAGTGCGGAGATTAGCGGGAGCACAGATACGCAGTATTTT
v_gene: TRBV7-2; j_gene: TRBJ1-5; d_gene: .; abundance: .; CDR3aa: CASSSYGRGGDQPQHF; CDR3nt: TGTGCCAGCAGCTCCTACGGTCGAGGAGGGGATCAGCCCCAGCATTTT
v_gene: TRBV20-1; j_gene: TRBJ1-2; d_gene: .; abundance: .; CDR3aa: CSARTVYGYTF; CDR3nt: TGCAGTGCTCGCACCGTCTATGGCTACACCTTC
v_gene: TRBV11-2; j_gene: TRBJ1-2; d_gene: .; abundance: .; CDR3aa: CASSLEGGNYGYTF; CDR3nt: TGTGCCAGCAGCTTAGAAGGCGGGAACTATGGCTACACCTTC
v_gene: TRBV29-1; j_gene: TRBJ2-1; d_gene: .; abundance: .; CDR3aa: CSVAEWDNEQFF; CDR3nt: TGCAGCGTTGCAGAGTGGGACAATGAGCAGTTCTTC
v_gene: TRBV7-2; j_gene: TRBJ2-7; d_gene: .; abundance: .; CDR3aa: CASSLGGYLYEQYF; CDR3nt: TGTGCCAGCAGCTTAGGTGGCTATCTCTACGAGCAGTACTTC
v_gene: TRBV2; j_gene: TRBJ1-5; d_gene: .; abundance: few; CDR3aa: CASSSSGTDLQPQHF; CDR3nt: TGTGCCAGCAGTTCCAGCGGGACCGATTTGCAGCCCCAGCATTTT
v_gene: TRBV27; j_gene: TRBJ2-1; d_gene: .; abundance: .; CDR3aa: CASSLPFRDEQFF; CDR3nt: TGTGCCAGCAGTTTACCCTTTAGGGATGAGCAGTTCTTC
v_gene: TRBV27; j_gene: TRBJ1-4; d_gene: TRBD1; abundance: .; CDR3aa: CASSPQGVGEKLFF; CDR3nt: TGTGCCAGCAGTCCGCAGGGGGTAGGGGAAAAACTGTTTTTT